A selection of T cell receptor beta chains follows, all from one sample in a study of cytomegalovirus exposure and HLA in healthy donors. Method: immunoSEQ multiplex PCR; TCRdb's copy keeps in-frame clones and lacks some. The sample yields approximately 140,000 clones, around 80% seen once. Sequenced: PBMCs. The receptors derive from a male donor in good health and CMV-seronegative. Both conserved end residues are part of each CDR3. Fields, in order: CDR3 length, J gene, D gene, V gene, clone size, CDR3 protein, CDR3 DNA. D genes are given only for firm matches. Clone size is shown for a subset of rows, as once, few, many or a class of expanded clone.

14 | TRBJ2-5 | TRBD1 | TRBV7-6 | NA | CASSFGTDQETQYF | TGTGCCAGCAGCTTCGGGACAGACCAAGAGACCCAGTACTTC
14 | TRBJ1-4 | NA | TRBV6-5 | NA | CASSYSRSNEKLFF | TGTGCCAGCAGTTACTCGCGAAGTAATGAAAAACTGTTTTTT
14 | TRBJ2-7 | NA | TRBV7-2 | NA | CASSLERSSYEQYF | TGTGCCAGCAGCCTCGAGAGGAGCTCCTACGAGCAGTACTTC
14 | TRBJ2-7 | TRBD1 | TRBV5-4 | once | CASSHQGAGDEQYF | TGTGCCAGCAGCCATCAGGGGGCAGGGGACGAGCAGTACTTC
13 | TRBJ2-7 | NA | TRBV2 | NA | CASSEPPGLEQYF | TGTGCCAGCAGTGAACCCCCAGGGCTCGAGCAGTACTTC
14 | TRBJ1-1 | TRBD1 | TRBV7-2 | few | CASSLVTGDTEAFF | TGTGCCAGCAGCTTAGTCACAGGGGACACTGAAGCTTTCTTT
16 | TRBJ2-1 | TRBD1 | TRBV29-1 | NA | CSVRGRDRGTYNEQFF | TGCAGCGTGAGAGGCCGGGACAGGGGGACCTACAATGAGCAGTTCTTC
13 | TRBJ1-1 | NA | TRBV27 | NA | CASSLYMNTEAFF | TGTGCCAGCAGTTTATACATGAACACTGAAGCTTTCTTT
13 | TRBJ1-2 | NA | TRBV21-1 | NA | CASSPLRGGGYTF | TGTGCCAGCAGCCCTCTTCGAGGGGGTGGCTACACCTTC
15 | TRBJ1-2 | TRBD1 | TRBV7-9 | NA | CASSLDEGANYGYTF | TGTGCCAGCAGCTTAGACGAGGGGGCCAACTATGGCTACACCTTC
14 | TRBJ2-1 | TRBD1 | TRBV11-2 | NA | CASSLDRGANEQFF | TGTGCCAGCAGCTTGGACAGGGGTGCGAATGAGCAGTTCTTC
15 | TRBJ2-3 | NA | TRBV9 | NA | CASSVRGYSTDTQYF | TGTGCCAGCAGCGTACGGGGGTATAGCACAGATACGCAGTATTTT
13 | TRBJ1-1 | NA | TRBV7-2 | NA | CASTFSPGLEAFF | TGTGCCAGCACCTTCAGCCCGGGTCTCGAAGCTTTCTTT